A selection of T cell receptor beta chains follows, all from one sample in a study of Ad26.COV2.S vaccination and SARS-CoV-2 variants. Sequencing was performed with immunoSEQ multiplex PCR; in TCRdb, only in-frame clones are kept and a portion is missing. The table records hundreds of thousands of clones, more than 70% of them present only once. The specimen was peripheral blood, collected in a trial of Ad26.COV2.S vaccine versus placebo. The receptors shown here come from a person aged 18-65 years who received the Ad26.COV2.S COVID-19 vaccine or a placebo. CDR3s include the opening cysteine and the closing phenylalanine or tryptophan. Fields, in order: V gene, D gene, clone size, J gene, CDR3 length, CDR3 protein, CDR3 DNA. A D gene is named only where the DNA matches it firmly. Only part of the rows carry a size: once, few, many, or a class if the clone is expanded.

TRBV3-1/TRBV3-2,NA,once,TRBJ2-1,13,CASSIGSYNEQFF,TGTGCCAGCAGTATTGGATCCTACAATGAGCAGTTCTTC
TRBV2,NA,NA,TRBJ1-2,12,CASRGTGYGYTF,TGTGCCAGCAGAGGTACGGGTTATGGCTACACCTTC
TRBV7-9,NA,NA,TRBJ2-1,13,CASSLYKGFEQFF,TGTGCCAGCAGCTTATATAAGGGGTTTGAGCAGTTCTTC
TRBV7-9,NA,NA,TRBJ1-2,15,CASSFGPGDNYGYTF,TGTGCCAGCAGCTTCGGTCCGGGGGATAACTATGGCTACACCTTC
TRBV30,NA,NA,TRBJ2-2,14,CAWTGQTSTGELFF,TGTGCCTGGACAGGCCAAACCTCCACCGGGGAGCTGTTTTTT
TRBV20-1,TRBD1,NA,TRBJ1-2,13,CSARDRGLYGYTF,TGCAGTGCTCGTGACAGGGGCCTCTATGGCTACACCTTC
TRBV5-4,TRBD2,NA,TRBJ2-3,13,CAIPSGSADTQYF,TGTGCCATCCCTAGCGGGAGCGCAGATACGCAGTATTTT
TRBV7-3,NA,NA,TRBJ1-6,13,CASSSDSLSPLHF,TGTGCCAGCAGCTCGGACAGCCTTTCACCCCTCCACTTT
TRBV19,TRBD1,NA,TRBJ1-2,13,CASKSDRALGYTF,TGTGCCAGTAAATCGGACAGGGCCCTGGGCTACACCTTC
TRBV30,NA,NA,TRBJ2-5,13,CAWSGAHQETQYF,TGTGCCTGGAGTGGGGCACACCAAGAGACCCAGTACTTC
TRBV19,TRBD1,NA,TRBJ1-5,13,CASTPTGTQPQHF,TGTGCCAGTACCCCGACAGGGACTCAGCCCCAGCATTTT
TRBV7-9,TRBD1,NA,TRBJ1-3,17,CASSLEGYRGSGNTIYF,TGTGCCAGCAGCTTAGAGGGCTACAGGGGTTCTGGAAACACCATATATTTT
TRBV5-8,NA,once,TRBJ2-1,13,CASSSGSYNEQFF,TGTGCCAGCAGCTCAGGATCCTACAATGAGCAGTTCTTC
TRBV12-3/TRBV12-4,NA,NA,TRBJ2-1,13,CASIRQGYNEQFF,TGTGCCAGCATACGTCAGGGCTACAATGAGCAGTTCTTC
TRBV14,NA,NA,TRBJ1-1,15,CASSLYSRAGTEAFF,TGTGCCAGCAGCCTGTATAGTCGAGCTGGGACTGAAGCTTTCTTT
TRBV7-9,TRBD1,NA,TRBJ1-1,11,CASSGDRGAFF,TGTGCCAGCAGTGGGGACAGGGGCGCTTTCTTT
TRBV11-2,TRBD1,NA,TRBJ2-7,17,CASSPLNRGSRSYEQYF,TGTGCCAGCAGCCCATTGAACAGGGGATCACGGTCCTACGAGCAGTACTTC
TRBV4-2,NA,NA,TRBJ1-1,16,CASSQDGPAMNTEAFF,TGTGCCAGCAGCCAAGATGGACCGGCTATGAACACTGAAGCTTTCTTT
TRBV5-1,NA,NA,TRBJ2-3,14,CASSGRPGTDTQYF,TGCGCCAGCTCGGGTAGGCCCGGCACAGATACGCAGTATTTT